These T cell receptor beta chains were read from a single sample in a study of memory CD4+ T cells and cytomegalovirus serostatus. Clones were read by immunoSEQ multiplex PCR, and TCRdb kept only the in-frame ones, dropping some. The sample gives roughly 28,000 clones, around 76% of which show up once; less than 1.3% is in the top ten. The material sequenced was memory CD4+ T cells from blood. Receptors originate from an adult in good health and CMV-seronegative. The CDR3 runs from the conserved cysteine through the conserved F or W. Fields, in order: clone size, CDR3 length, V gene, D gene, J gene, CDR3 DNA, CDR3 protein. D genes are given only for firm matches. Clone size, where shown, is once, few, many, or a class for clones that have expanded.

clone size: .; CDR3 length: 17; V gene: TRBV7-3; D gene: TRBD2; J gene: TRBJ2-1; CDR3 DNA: TGTGCCAGCAGCTCCGTAGCGGGGGGATACTCCTACAATGAGCAGTTCTTC; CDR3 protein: CASSSVAGGYSYNEQFF
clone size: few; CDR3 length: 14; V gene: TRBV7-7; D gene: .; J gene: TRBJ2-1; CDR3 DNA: TGTGCTAGCAGGAGGGGGGCAGGGGTGGGTGAGCAGTTCTTC; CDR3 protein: CASRRGAGVGEQFF
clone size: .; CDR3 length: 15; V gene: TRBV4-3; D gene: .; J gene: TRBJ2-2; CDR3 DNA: TGCGCCAGCAGCCAAGGGAGGGAGAACACCGGGGAGCTGTTTTTT; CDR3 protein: CASSQGRENTGELFF
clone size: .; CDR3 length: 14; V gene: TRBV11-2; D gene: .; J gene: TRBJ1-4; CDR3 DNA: TGTGCCAGCAGCCAACAGGGTGCTAATGAAAAACTGTTTTTT; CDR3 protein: CASSQQGANEKLFF
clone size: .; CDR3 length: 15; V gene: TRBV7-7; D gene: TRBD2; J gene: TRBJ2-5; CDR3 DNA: TGTGCCAGCAGCTTCGGGACTATTTGGCAAGAGACCCAGTACTTC; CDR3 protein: CASSFGTIWQETQYF
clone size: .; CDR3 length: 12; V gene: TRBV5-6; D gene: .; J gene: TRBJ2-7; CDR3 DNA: TGTGCCAGCAGCTTGAGGGGGAAAGAGCAGTACTTC; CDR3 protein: CASSLRGKEQYF
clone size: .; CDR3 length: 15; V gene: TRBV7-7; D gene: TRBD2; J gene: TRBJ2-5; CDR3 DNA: TGTGCTAGCAGCCGACTAGCGGGGATACAAGAGACCCAGTACTTC; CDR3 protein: CASSRLAGIQETQYF
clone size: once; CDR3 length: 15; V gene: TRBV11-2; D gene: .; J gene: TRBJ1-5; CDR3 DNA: TGTGCCAGCAGCTTAACTGCAGGGTCTGGTCAGCCCCAGCATTTT; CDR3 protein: CASSLTAGSGQPQHF
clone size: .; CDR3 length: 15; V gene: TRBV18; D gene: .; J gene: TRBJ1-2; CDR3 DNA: TGTGCCAGCTCACCAGCCGGGGACCTTAACTATGGCTACACCTTC; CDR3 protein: CASSPAGDLNYGYTF
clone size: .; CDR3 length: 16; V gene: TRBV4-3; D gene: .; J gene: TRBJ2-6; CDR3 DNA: .; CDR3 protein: CASSQDLVMGANVLTF
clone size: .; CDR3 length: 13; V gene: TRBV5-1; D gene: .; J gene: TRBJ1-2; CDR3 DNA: TGCGCCAGCAGCCCGGGCGGGGGGCGAGGCTACACCTTC; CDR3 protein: CASSPGGGRGYTF
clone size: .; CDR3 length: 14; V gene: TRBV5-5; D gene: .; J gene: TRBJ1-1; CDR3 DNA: TGTGCCAGCAGCTTCCGGGGGGCACTCACTGAAGCTTTCTTT; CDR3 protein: CASSFRGALTEAFF
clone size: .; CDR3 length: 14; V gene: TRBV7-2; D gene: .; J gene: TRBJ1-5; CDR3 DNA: TGTGCCAGCAGCTCGCAGACGCTTTGGGGGCCCCAGCATTTT; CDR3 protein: CASSSQTLWGPQHF
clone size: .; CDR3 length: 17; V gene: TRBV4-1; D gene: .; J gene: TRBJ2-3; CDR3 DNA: TGCGCCAGCAGCCAAGAGCCACCCCCCGGAGGCACAGATACGCAGTATTTT; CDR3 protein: CASSQEPPPGGTDTQYF
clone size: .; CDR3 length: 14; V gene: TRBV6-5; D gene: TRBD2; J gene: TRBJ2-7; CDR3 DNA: TGTGCCAGCAGTTTAGCGGGGGGGCCATTGGAGCAGTACTTC; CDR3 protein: CASSLAGGPLEQYF
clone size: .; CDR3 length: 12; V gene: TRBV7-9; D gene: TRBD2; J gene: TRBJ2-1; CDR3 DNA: TGTGCCAGCAGCGGAAGCGGGGGTGAGCAGTTCTTC; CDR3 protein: CASSGSGGEQFF
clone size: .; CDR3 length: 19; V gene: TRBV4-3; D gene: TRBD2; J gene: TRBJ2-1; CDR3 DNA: TGCGCCAGCAGCCCCTATTTCCTAAGCGGGACCGATATTAACAATGAGCAGTTCTTC; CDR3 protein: CASSPYFLSGTDINNEQFF
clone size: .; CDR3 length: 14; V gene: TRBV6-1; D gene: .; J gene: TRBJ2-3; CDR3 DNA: TGTGCCAGCAGAGATAATCAGGGGTTGGATACGCAGTATTTT; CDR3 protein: CASRDNQGLDTQYF
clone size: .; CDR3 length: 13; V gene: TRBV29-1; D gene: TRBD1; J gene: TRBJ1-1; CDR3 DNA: TGCAGCGCTCGGGGACAGGTGAACACTGAAGCTTTCTTT; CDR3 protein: CSARGQVNTEAFF
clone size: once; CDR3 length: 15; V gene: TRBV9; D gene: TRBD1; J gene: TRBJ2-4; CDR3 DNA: TGTGCCAGCAGCGCCGGACAGGGCACGGCAAACATTCAGTACTTC; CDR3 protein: CASSAGQGTANIQYF
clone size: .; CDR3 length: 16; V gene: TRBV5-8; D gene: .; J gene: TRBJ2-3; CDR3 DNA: TGTGCCAGCAGCACCTGGATACAGGAGGCTACAGATACGCAGTATTTT; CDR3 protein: CASSTWIQEATDTQYF
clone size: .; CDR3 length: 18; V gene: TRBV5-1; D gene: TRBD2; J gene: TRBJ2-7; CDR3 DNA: TGCGCCAGCAGCAAGGGACTAGCGGGAGGGTTCTTCTCCTACGAGCAGTACTTC; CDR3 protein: CASSKGLAGGFFSYEQYF
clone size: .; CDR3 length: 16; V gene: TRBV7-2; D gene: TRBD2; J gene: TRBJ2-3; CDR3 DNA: TGTGCCAGCAGCTTCTTGGCGGGGGGCGGGACAGATACGCAGTATTTT; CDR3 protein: CASSFLAGGGTDTQYF
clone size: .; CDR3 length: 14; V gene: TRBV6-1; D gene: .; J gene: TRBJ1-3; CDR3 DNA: TGTGCCAGCAGGGACGGGAGCTCTGGAAACACCATATATTTT; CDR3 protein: CASRDGSSGNTIYF